Detailed here is one TCR beta chain. Its antigen is unknown. No much larger clone is present one base from it, and per-base qualities are unavailable. The data were obtained in a study of T cell repertoires in cytomegalovirus infection (dated by TCRdb to the late 2010s). About the full investigation: Donor HLA type was relevant to the analysis, as public TCR beta signatures indicated carriage of CMV infection together with the matching HLA type. Results and caveats for the whole study, not just this receptor: The ex vivo response was dominated by HLA-C-restricted CMV-specific TCR beta clonotypes, which also provided the single most frequent clonotype in two of eight donors. In both this cohort and an independent roughly 350-donor cohort, the cumulative frequency of public TCR beta family members distinguished carriers of CMV infection plus the relevant HLA type.

The cysteine opens and the phenylalanine closes a CDR3 of 15 amino acids. Of all the DNA, just the CDR3 is kept, 45 bases in frame from base 1. V loses 3 bases, J loses 2 bases, and the germline ends lie 11 bases apart. From a lookup of the germline V gene, CDR1 and CDR2 are SNHLY and FYNNEI. Instrument on record: Illumina HiSeq 1500. Through fastp at Q25 and MiXCR, TCRdb rebuilt clones from the public reads, retaining in-frame beta chains. Records with the same CDR3 protein are collapsed into one entry carrying the most frequent genes and DNA. Across this sample there are almost 550,000 distinct CDR3 sequences, with 15% to 20% seen only once. The top ten clonotypes cover around 25% of the sample.

The clonotype was recovered from a human donor in good health (CMV status not recorded). Some clones in this sample may be carry-over from other donors' samples. The sample was CD8+ T cells from PBMCs. This chain joins TRBV2 to TRBJ2-1; a weak D assignment points to TRBD1 (6 bases agree). The nucleotide sequence is given as TGTGCCAGCAGTGATTGGACAGCCACCTACAATGAGCAGTTCTTC. This sequence encodes CASSDWTATYNEQFF. Outside the CDR3, residues come from the reference TRBV2 and TRBJ2-1 proteins, so the full variable domain is: EPEVTQTPSHQVTQMGQEVILRCVPISNHLYFYWYRQILGQKVEFLVSFYNNEISEKSEIFDDQFSVERPDGSNFTLKIRSTKLEDSAMYFCASSDWTATYNEQFFGPGTRLTVL.